Below are 11 T cell receptor beta chains sequenced from a single sample in a study of blood T cell repertoires in COVID-19. TCRdb keeps only in-frame clones here, not all; method: immunoSEQ multiplex PCR. The repertoire consists of around 76,000 clones, with around 83% occurring once and the leading ten covering about 6.9%. Sequenced material: peripheral blood. The receptor source for this set is a young man with COVID-19, enrolled during active disease.

The chain links TRBV2 to TRBJ2-5; D is unclear. Trimming stripped 1 base from V and 6 bases from J, with 6 bases between. This CDR3 has 12 amino acids. Germline V gene sequence: CDR1 SNHLY, CDR2 FYNNEI. As DNA, the CDR3 is TGTGCCAGCAGTGAAGTGCAGAAGACCCAGTACTTC. Translating gives CASSEVQKTQYF.

This clone counts as medium-sized. The V gene is TRBV3-1 (or the pseudogene TRBV3-2), the J gene TRBJ2-1, with 7 bases lining up with TRBD1. The CDR3 contains 14 residues. CDR1 and CDR2 from the germline V gene are LGHDT and YNNKEL (reference sequence). V was clipped by 2 bases and J by 4 bases; unmatched bases: 2. The CDR3: CASSQQGEYNEQFF. The CDR3 DNA reads as TGTGCCAGCAGCCAACAGGGGGAGTACAATGAGCAGTTCTTC.

The gene calls are TRBV4-2 and TRBJ2-7, with 11 bases matching TRBD2. CDR1 and CDR2 (germline): LGHNA, YNFKEQ. V trimming: 0 bases; J trimming: 6 bases; junction bases outside the gene matches: 1. This CDR3 is 14 amino acids long. CDR3 amino acids: CASSQELAGAEQYF. The DNA of the CDR3 is TGTGCCAGCAGCCAAGAACTAGCGGGAGCCGAGCAGTACTTC.

Written as DNA, the CDR3 is TGTGCCAGCAGCTCGAGCCCACAGGGATTCCTGGCTTTCTTT. This encodes CASSSSPQGFLAFF. This chain joins TRBV7-9 and TRBJ1-1, with D maybe TRBD1 (6 bases). Looked up from germline, CDR1 is SEHNR and CDR2 is FQNEAQ (reference sequence). The V and J ends lost 4 bases and 11 bases respectively, with 20 bases between them. This CDR3 has 14 residues.

The chain links TRBV2 to TRBJ2-5; D uncertain. The CDR3 is 13 amino acids. CDR1 SNHLY and CDR2 FYNNEI come from the germline V gene. Trimming removed 4 bases from V and 2 bases from J, with 8 bases in between. The CDR3 DNA follows: TGTGCCAGCAGTGTGAGGCAGCAAGAGACCCAGTACTTC. Protein: CASSVRQQETQYF.

The chain carries TRBV19 and TRBJ1-5; TRBD1 agrees at 8 bases. CDR1 LNHDA and CDR2 SQIVND come from the germline V gene (reference sequence). The J segment lost 3 bases and the V segment lost 3 bases, leaving 4 bases of the junction unmatched. The CDR3 is 15 residues long. CDR3 region: CASSIADRVNQPQHF. DNA for the CDR3: TGTGCCAGTAGTATTGCGGACAGGGTCAATCAGCCCCAGCATTTT. Based on the CDR3 plus reference TRBV19 and TRBJ1-5, the full variable domain is DGGITQSPKYLFRKEGQNVTLSCEQNLNHDAMYWYRQDPGQGLRLIYYSQIVNDFQKGDIAEGYSVSREKKESFPLTVTSAQKNPTAFYLCASSIADRVNQPQHFGDGTRLSIL.

The chain joins TRBV27 to TRBJ2-3, with D hard to call. The CDR3 sequence is 14 residues long. V lost 6 bases to trimming and J lost 2 bases, with 12 bases between them. In germline, CDR1 is MNHEY, CDR2 SMNVEV (reference sequence). The CDR3 DNA follows: TGTGCCAGCAGATCTCAGGCCATCACAGATACGCAGTATTTT. This sequence encodes CASRSQAITDTQYF.

The rearrangement uses TRBV14 and TRBJ2-7; 10 bases line up with TRBD1. This CDR3 has 15 residues. CDR1 and CDR2 (germline): SGHDN, FVKESK. V was clipped by 4 bases and J by 3 bases; unmatched bases: 6. DNA of the CDR3: TGTGCCAGCAGCCTCCCCGGGACAGGGGACTACGAGCAGTACTTC. Protein product: CASSLPGTGDYEQYF.

The chain couples TRBV7-9 to TRBJ1-1, with D possibly being TRBD1 (6 bases). Trimming stripped 6 bases from V and 8 bases from J, with 10 bases between. This CDR3 comprises 11 residues. The germline V gene encodes CDR1 SEHNR and CDR2 FQNEAQ (reference sequence). The DNA for the CDR3 is TGTGCCAGCAGTGGGGGCAGGGAAGCTTTCTTT. Translation gives CASSGGREAFF. Filled out from reference TRBV7-9 and TRBJ1-1, the complete variable domain reads DTGVSQNPRHKITKRGQNVTFRCDPISEHNRLYWYRQTLGQGPEFLTYFQNEAQLEKSRLLSDRFSAERPKGSFSTLEIQRTEQGDSAMYLCASSGGREAFFGQGTRLTVV.

This chain links TRBV7-3 with TRBJ2-1; 12 bases are shared with TRBD2. Trimming at V came to 5 bases and at J to 8 bases, leaving 7 bases not matched to a gene. Germline CDR1 SGHTA, CDR2 FQGTGA. This CDR3 has 15 amino acids. The CDR3 coding sequence is TGTGCCAGCAGCCCCACACTAGCGGGAGGCTATGAGCAGTTCTTC. Protein product: CASSPTLAGGYEQFF.

V is TRBV6-5 and J is TRBJ2-1; D may be TRBD1 (6 bases). Trimming pared 8 bases from V and 9 bases from J, leaving 23 bases between. CDR1 and CDR2 (germline): MNHEY, SVGAGI. The CDR3 is 15 amino acids. This CDR3 reads CASGSSSRGLVEQFF. CDR3 DNA sequence: TGTGCCAGCGGTTCTAGCAGCAGGGGCTTGGTTGAGCAGTTCTTC.